The present T cell receptor (beta chain) was sequenced within a study of cytomegalovirus exposure and HLA in healthy donors. Overall study: Earlier, some 170 million T cells were analyzed, and over 95 million unique TCR beta sequences were found among them. The study placed around 80% of its roughly 410 genotyped donors in the Caucasian-associated ancestry cluster.

To note about this clone: Other nucleotide sequences in the sample specify the same CDR3.

Both 60 Vbeta primers and 13 Jbeta primers went into the PCR. Clones were read by immunoSEQ multiplex PCR, and TCRdb kept only the in-frame ones, dropping some. Counted here are about 98,000 clones, more than 60% occurring once; the ten biggest clones make up 2% to 2.5%. Donors were ostensibly healthy at sampling, although undocumented immune exposures were probable. Sequenced material: PBMCs. This receptor was identified in a middle-aged man in good health and CMV-seronegative.

The CDR3 sequence: CASSLSTGDYGYTF. CDR3 DNA sequence: TGTGCCAGCAGCCTATCGACAGGGGACTATGGCTACACCTTC. The rearrangement uses TRBV11-2 and TRBJ1-2, with 8 positions matching TRBD1. The germline gives CDR1 SGHAT, CDR2 FQNNGV. This CDR3 is built from 14 residues. The V and J ends lost 5 bases and 3 bases, in that order; junction bases with no gene match: 5.